Below, one T cell receptor beta chain is given with its context. Its antigen remains unidentified. Assay used: immunoSEQ multiplex PCR; TCRdb lists only in-frame clones, some missing. The sample shows about 95,000 clones, around 67% of them seen only once. The record originates from a study of shared clonotypes between healthy human individuals. Trimming stripped 5 bases from V and 1 base from J, with 17 bases between. The V gene's germline CDR1 is PRHDT and CDR2 FYEKMQ (reference sequence). The CDR3 sequence is 16 residues long. General observations from the study: Roughly 5% of naive CD4 clonotypes were shared across several donors. Estimated richness was generally greater in naive than memory subsets.

This rearrangement joins TRBV13 to TRBJ1-2; unclear D gene. Input material: memory CD8+ T cells sorted from blood. Described subset: CD45RO+ cells pooled with CCR7-negative TemRA cells. The clonotype was recovered from a man aged 30 to 45 in good health. DNA of the CDR3: TGTGCCAGCAGCCCATACGAGGAGCTTTATAACTATGGCTACACCTTC. As protein: CASSPYEELYNYGYTF.